The rows below give T cell receptor beta chains drawn from one sample of a study of blood T cell repertoires in COVID-19. Profiled with immunoSEQ multiplex PCR; TCRdb holds only in-frame clones, not every one. The sample holds 320,000 or so clones, around 86% seen once. The specimen was PBMCs or T cells enriched from blood (not recorded which). These receptors were taken from a man in his 60s who had recovered from COVID-19. Each CDR3 is given with its conserved first and last residue. A D gene is named only where the DNA matches it firmly. Clone sizes are given selectively: once, few, many, or a class where the clone is expanded.

clone size	D gene	V gene	J gene	CDR3 protein	CDR3 DNA
.	.	TRBV29-1	TRBJ1-2	CSVGQDYGYTF	TGCAGCGTTGGACAGGATTATGGCTACACCTTC
.	.	TRBV2	TRBJ1-1	CASSGSNRQAKAFF	TGTGCCAGCAGTGGATCGAACCGTCAGGCTAAAGCTTTCTTT
.	.	TRBV19	TRBJ1-5	CASSILQGGRSQPQHF	TGTGCCAGTAGTATCCTACAGGGTGGCCGCAGTCAGCCCCAGCATTTT
.	TRBD2	TRBV28	TRBJ2-3	CASSLGLAGGRRDTQYF	TGTGCCAGCAGTTTAGGACTAGCGGGAGGGAGGCGGGATACGCAGTATTTT
.	TRBD2	TRBV18	TRBJ2-7	CASSPMRGGGYEQYF	TGTGCCAGCTCACCAATGAGAGGCGGGGGATACGAGCAGTACTTC
.	TRBD1	TRBV18	TRBJ1-5	CASSPGTGGTGSNQPQHF	TGTGCCAGCTCACCAGGGACAGGGGGCACGGGTAGCAATCAGCCCCAGCATTTT
.	TRBD1	TRBV24-1	TRBJ1-2	CATSDFSGQGKDNYGYTF	TGTGCCACCAGTGATTTTTCGGGACAGGGTAAAGATAACTATGGCTACACCTTC
.	TRBD2	TRBV15	TRBJ2-7	CATRPGSGRAGNEQYF	TGTGCCACCAGGCCGGGGAGCGGGAGGGCCGGCAACGAGCAGTACTTC
.	.	TRBV20-1	TRBJ2-5	CSAVAQETQYF	TGCAGTGCGGTGGCTCAAGAGACCCAGTACTTC
.	.	TRBV24-1	TRBJ2-2	CATSGDKNTGELFF	TGTGCCACCAGTGGAGACAAGAACACCGGGGAGCTGTTTTTT
.	.	TRBV5-1	TRBJ2-3	CASSLGGTSTDTQYF	TGCGCCAGCAGCTTGGGAGGGACTAGCACAGATACGCAGTATTTT
.	.	TRBV19	TRBJ2-7	CASSNPTGGGYEQYF	TGTGCCAGTAGTAACCCGACGGGCGGAGGCTACGAGCAGTACTTC
once	TRBD1	TRBV19	TRBJ1-5	CASRLGGQGWLEPQHF	TGTGCCAGTAGGCTCGGGGGACAGGGGTGGTTGGAACCCCAGCATTTT
.	TRBD1	TRBV24-1	TRBJ2-3	CATSEPGQGTDTQYF	TGTGCCACCAGTGAGCCCGGACAGGGGACAGATACGCAGTATTTT
.	.	TRBV5-6	TRBJ2-5	CASSLGHPGAQYF	TGTGCCAGCAGCTTGGGCCACCCAGGGGCCCAGTACTTC
.	.	TRBV15	TRBJ2-5	CATSRLGTGTREETQYF	TGTGCCACCAGCAGACTAGGCACCGGGACAAGGGAAGAGACCCAGTACTTC
.	.	TRBV12-3/TRBV12-4	TRBJ2-3	CASSRDGTDTQYF	TGTGCCAGCAGTCGCGATGGCACAGATACGCAGTATTTT
few	.	TRBV5-4	TRBJ1-3	CASSLDNLSGNTIYF	TGTGCCAGCAGCTTGGACAATTTGTCTGGAAACACCATATATTTT
.	TRBD1	TRBV28	TRBJ2-1	CASSLTTTGQRNNEQFF	TGTGCCAGCAGTTTAACTACCACGGGACAGAGAAACAATGAGCAGTTCTTC
.	.	TRBV7-9	TRBJ2-1	CASSLASSSYNEQFF	TGTGCCAGCAGCCTAGCGTCTTCCTCCTACAATGAGCAGTTCTTC
.	TRBD2	TRBV5-1	TRBJ2-1	CASSLRLAGGPTYNEQFF	TGCGCCAGCAGCTTGAGGCTAGCGGGAGGGCCAACCTACAATGAGCAGTTCTTC
.	TRBD1	TRBV5-1	TRBJ2-2	CASSPGTVPAGELFF	TGCGCCAGCAGCCCTGGGACAGTTCCAGCCGGGGAGCTGTTTTTT
.	TRBD1	TRBV28	TRBJ1-2	CASTLTGAFNYGYTF	TGTGCCAGCACCCTGACAGGGGCTTTTAACTATGGCTACACCTTC
.	.	TRBV7-2	TRBJ1-3	CASSFTGSPGNTIYF	TGTGCCAGCTCCTTCACAGGGTCGCCTGGAAACACCATATATTTT
.	.	TRBV5-1	TRBJ1-2	CASSLDPPQGHGYTF	TGCGCCAGCAGCTTGGATCCCCCCCAGGGGCATGGCTACACCTTC
.	.	TRBV5-1	TRBJ1-4	CASSPNAGRPSEKLFF	TGCGCCAGCAGCCCCAATGCAGGCCGCCCATCTGAAAAACTGTTTTTT
few	.	TRBV6-5	TRBJ1-5	CASKPGSNQPQHF	TGTGCCAGCAAGCCAGGGAGCAATCAGCCCCAGCATTTT
once	.	TRBV5-1	TRBJ1-4	CASAFEGVLEKLFF	TGCGCCAGCGCCTTCGAGGGCGTCCTTGAAAAACTGTTTTTT
.	TRBD1	TRBV28	TRBJ1-5	CASSWDRGLWPQHF	TGTGCCAGCAGTTGGGACAGGGGCCTGTGGCCCCAGCATTTT
.	TRBD2	TRBV29-1	TRBJ2-5	CSVEYLAGATWGETQYF	TGCAGCGTTGAGTATCTAGCGGGAGCTACCTGGGGAGAGACCCAGTACTTC
.	TRBD1	TRBV4-1	TRBJ2-4	CASSQGDREVAKNIQYF	TGCGCCAGCAGCCAAGGAGACAGGGAAGTAGCCAAAAACATTCAGTACTTC
few	TRBD1	TRBV24-1	TRBJ2-1	CATSDPLTGTGNEQFF	TGTGCCACCAGTGATCCACTTACCGGGACAGGGAATGAGCAGTTCTTC
.	TRBD1	TRBV24-1	TRBJ2-5	CATSDPGEGGRVNF	TGTGCCACCAGTGACCCCGGAGAAGGGGGCAGGGTGAACTTC
once	.	TRBV6-5	TRBJ1-5	CASSYRTPSNQPQHF	TGTGCCAGCAGTTACCGGACACCTAGCAATCAGCCCCAGCATTTT
.	.	TRBV7-9	TRBJ1-1	CASSFGAGNTEAFF	TGTGCCAGCAGCTTCGGAGCGGGGAACACTGAAGCTTTCTTT
.	TRBD2	TRBV18	TRBJ2-7	CASSLSSGRVYEQYF	TGTGCCAGCTCACTGTCCAGCGGGAGAGTCTACGAGCAGTACTTC
.	.	TRBV27	TRBJ1-4	CASSSRQEAVEKLFF	TGTGCCAGCAGTTCCCGACAGGAGGCGGTTGAAAAACTGTTTTTT
.	TRBD1	TRBV7-9	TRBJ1-2	CASSPTQGEGYTF	TGTGCCAGCAGCCCGACCCAGGGGGAGGGCTACACCTTC
.	TRBD1	TRBV19	TRBJ1-2	CASSISGQGNYGYTF	TGTGCCAGTAGTATTTCGGGACAGGGGAACTATGGCTACACCTTC
.	.	TRBV7-6	TRBJ2-1	CASSVGAGNEQFF	TGTGCCAGCAGCGTCGGAGCGGGCAATGAGCAGTTCTTC
.	TRBD1	TRBV6-5	TRBJ1-6	CASSYLQGGGNSPLHF	TGTGCCAGCAGTTACCTTCAAGGGGGCGGTAATTCACCCCTCCACTTT
.	.	TRBV6-5	TRBJ2-3	CASSYSTGDTQYF	TGTGCCAGCAGTTACTCCACGGGAGATACGCAGTATTTT
.	.	TRBV16	TRBJ1-2	CASSHLTANYGYTF	TGTGCCAGCAGCCACCTGACAGCTAACTATGGCTACACCTTC
.	TRBD1	TRBV10-3	TRBJ1-1	CAISGTGDEAFF	TGTGCCATCAGTGGGACAGGCGACGAAGCTTTCTTT
.	.	TRBV14	TRBJ2-6	CASSQGTSGANVLTF	TGTGCCAGCAGCCAAGGGACATCTGGGGCCAACGTCCTGACTTTC
once	.	TRBV4-2	TRBJ1-2	CASSQADDRNYGYTF	TGTGCCAGCAGCCAAGCGGATGACAGGAACTATGGCTACACCTTC
.	TRBD1	TRBV3-1/TRBV3-2	TRBJ2-7	CASSAPGQGLYEQYF	TGTGCCAGCAGTGCACCGGGACAGGGTCTTTACGAGCAGTACTTC
once	TRBD1	TRBV28	TRBJ1-1	CASSLIPVGDSGAFF	TGTGCCAGCAGTTTAATCCCCGTCGGGGACAGTGGAGCTTTCTTT
.	.	TRBV6-2/TRBV6-3	TRBJ1-2	CASSYSAGNYGYTF	TGTGCCAGCAGTTACTCGGCCGGGAACTATGGCTACACCTTC
.	TRBD2	TRBV5-4	TRBJ2-7	CASSYSGRPLYEQYF	TGTGCCAGCAGCTATAGCGGGAGGCCCCTCTACGAGCAGTACTTC